This TCR beta chain was sequenced during a study of regulatory and conventional T cells in RAG deficiency (dated by TCRdb to the late 2010s). For the wider study: High-throughput TCR beta sequencing was used to compare the diversity and composition of the Treg, conventional CD4+ and CD8+ T cell repertoires of RAG-deficient patients with those of healthy controls. What the study reported, not specific to this receptor: All patient T-cell subsets had shorter CDR3 lengths; Omenn syndrome patients showed >75% Treg-Tconv repertoire overlap at nucleotide and amino acid level. Some T-cell subset analyses were not performed for some subjects. In Omenn syndrome patients, sorted CD25-high CD127-low cells may represent peripherally activated cells rather than bona fide Treg cells. Compared with control T-cell subpopulations, the RAG-deficient patients had markedly lower Shannon entropy and higher Simpson indices. Unique TCR beta sequences from Treg cells were about 100-fold fewer in Omenn syndrome and CID/AS patients than controls, versus 7.5 to 10-fold for other subsets.

Before genomic DNA extraction, conventional CD4+ T cells were purified from blood as CD25-low CD127-high cells. Seven to nine healthy control donors served as the comparison group for repertoire analyses. The library was generated by the immunoSEQ multiplex PCR assay. Rearranged TCR beta chain products were amplified from the genomic DNA of sorted T-cell subsets and were then sequenced. Per the original workflow: Shannon entropy and Simpson indices were used to measure how diverse the repertoire of productive TCR beta rearrangements was. Clonal expansion was assessed by the summed frequency of the 100 most abundant productive TCR beta clonotypes among total reads. A self-reactivity index based on amino acid usage at CDR3beta positions 6 and 7 was applied to the TRB repertoires. Repertoire analyses used two-way ANOVA; flow cytometric analyses used Student t or Mann-Whitney tests. TCRdb's version of the immuneACCESS table is confined to in-frame rearrangements and falls short of the full clone set. An unresolved V gene accounts for under half of the shortfall where checked; the remainder is of unknown origin. The D gene and trimming were derived from the DNA, and the V and J assignments and clone size from that table. This sample comprises 22,000 or so clones, approximately 93% of them detected only once. Together, the top ten hold 0.55% to 0.9% of the sample.

Comment on this clone: Which antigen it targets is not known. No base-level quality is on record; no much larger clone is a single base apart.

As encoded in the germline V gene, CDR1 is KGHSH while CDR2 is LQKENI. The CDR3 holds 14 amino acids from the cysteine to the phenylalanine. The only DNA kept is the CDR3, 42 bases in frame from the first base. Trimming at the junction amounts to 1 base on V and 2 bases on J, and the germline ends lie 5 bases apart. The sample was also linked to a second study, of regulatory T cells. The second study also describes: For the multiplex PCR, 52 forward TRBV primers and 13 reverse TRBJ primers were used, and amplification bias was corrected with both assay-based and computational methods. In patients, repertoires had restricted unique TRB V-J pairs and skewed V and J gene usage, with regulatory T cells showing the most marked changes. T-cell receptor beta repertoires of sorted regulatory, conventional CD4+ and CD8+ T cells were compared between CD3G-deficient patients and healthy controls. Ficoll density separation was used to isolate peripheral blood mononuclear cells. Rearranged TRB loci were amplified from genomic DNA by multiplex PCR within the immunoSEQ assay. An Illumina HiSeq platform was used to sequence the TRB amplicons. Custom algorithms error-filtered the raw sequences and aligned them to reference gene sequences, after which the immunoSEQ online tools were used for analysis. Productive and nonproductive TRB rearrangement frequencies were evaluated among both unique and total sequences. For group comparisons, t tests, Mann-Whitney tests or two-way ANOVA were performed in Prism software.

Recombination linked TRBV18 to TRBJ1-4; a tentative D match to TRBD1 spans 5 bases. The receptor comes from a human donor in good health. Specimen: CD4+ T cells sorted from blood. The CDR3 corresponds to CASSPQGTNEKLFF. The sequenced DNA: TGTGCCAGCTCACCACAGGGGACTAATGAAAAACTGTTTTTT.